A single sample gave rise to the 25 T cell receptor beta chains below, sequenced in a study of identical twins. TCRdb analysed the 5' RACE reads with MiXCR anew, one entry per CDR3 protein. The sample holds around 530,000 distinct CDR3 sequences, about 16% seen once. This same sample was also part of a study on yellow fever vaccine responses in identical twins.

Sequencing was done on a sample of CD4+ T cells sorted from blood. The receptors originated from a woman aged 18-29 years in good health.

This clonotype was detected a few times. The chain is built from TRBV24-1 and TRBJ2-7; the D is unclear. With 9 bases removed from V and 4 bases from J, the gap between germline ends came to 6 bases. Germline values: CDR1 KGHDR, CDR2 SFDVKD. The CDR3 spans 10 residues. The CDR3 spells CATAPYEQYV. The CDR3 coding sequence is TGTGCCACCGCACCGTACGAGCAGTACGTC.

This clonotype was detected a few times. The CDR3, as DNA: TGCGCCAGCAGCTCGGGAGACCTCACAGATACGCAGTATTTT. Protein product: CASSSGDLTDTQYF. The rearrangement links TRBV5-1 to TRBJ2-3, with D possibly matching TRBD2 (6 bases). The germline V gene encodes CDR1 SGHRS and CDR2 YFSETQ. Trimming took off 3 bases at V and 2 bases at J, with 10 bases between the two ends. The CDR3 loop spans 14 amino acids.

The CDR3 loop reads CASSLGDRVGYNEQFF. In DNA form, the CDR3 reads TGTGCCAGCAGCTTAGGGGACAGGGTTGGCTACAATGAGCAGTTCTTC. This chain joins TRBV11-3 and TRBJ2-1, with 9 bases that match TRBD1. The CDR3 spans 16 residues. Unmatched junction bases numbered 4, after V lost 1 base and J lost 3 bases. The germline CDR1 and CDR2 sequences are SGHNT and YENEEA.

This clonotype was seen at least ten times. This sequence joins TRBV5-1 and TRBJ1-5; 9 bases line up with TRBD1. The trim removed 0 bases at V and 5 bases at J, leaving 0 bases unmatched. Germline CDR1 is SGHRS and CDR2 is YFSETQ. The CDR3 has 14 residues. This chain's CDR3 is CASSLGDRDQPQHF. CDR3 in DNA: TGCGCCAGCAGCTTGGGGGACAGGGATCAGCCCCAGCATTTT.

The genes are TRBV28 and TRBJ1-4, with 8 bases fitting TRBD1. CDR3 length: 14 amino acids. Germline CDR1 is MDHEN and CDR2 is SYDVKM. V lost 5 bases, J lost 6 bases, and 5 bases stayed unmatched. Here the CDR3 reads CASSTDRGDEKLFF. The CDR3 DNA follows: TGTGCCAGCAGTACCGACAGGGGTGATGAAAAACTGTTTTTT.

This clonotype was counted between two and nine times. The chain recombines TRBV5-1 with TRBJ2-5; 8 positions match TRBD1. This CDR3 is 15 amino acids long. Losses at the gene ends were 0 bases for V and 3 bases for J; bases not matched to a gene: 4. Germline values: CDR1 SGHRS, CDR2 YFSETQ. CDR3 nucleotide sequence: TGCGCCAGCAGCTTGGTGGGACAGGAAAAAGAGACCCAGTACTTC. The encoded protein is CASSLVGQEKETQYF.

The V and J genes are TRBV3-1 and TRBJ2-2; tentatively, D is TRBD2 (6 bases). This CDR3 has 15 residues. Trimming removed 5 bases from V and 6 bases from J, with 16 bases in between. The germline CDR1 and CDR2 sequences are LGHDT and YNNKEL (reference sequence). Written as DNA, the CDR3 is TGTGCCAGCAGCGCGACGGGGGTCCTCCCCGGGGAGCTGTTTTTT. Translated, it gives CASSATGVLPGELFF.

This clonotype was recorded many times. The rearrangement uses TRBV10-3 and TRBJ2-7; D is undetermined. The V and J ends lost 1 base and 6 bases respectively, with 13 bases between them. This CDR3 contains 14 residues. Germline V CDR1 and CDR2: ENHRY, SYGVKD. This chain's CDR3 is CAISEFSVGGEQYV. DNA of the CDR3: TGTGCCATCAGTGAGTTTTCGGTAGGCGGCGAGCAGTACGTC.

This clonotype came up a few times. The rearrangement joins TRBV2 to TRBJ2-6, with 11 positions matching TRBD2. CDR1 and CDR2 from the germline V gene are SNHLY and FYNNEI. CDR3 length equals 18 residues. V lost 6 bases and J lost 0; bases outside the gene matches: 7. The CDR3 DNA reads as TGTGCCAGCAGCGTCCTAGCGGGAGGCCTCTCTGGGGCCAACGTCCTGACTTTC. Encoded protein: CASSVLAGGLSGANVLTF.

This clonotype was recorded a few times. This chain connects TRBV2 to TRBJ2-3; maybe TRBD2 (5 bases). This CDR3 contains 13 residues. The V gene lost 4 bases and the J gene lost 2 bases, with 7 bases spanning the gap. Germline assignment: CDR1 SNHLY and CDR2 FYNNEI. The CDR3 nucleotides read TGTGCCAGCAGTGTGGAGGTCACAGATACGCAGTATTTT. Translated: CASSVEVTDTQYF.

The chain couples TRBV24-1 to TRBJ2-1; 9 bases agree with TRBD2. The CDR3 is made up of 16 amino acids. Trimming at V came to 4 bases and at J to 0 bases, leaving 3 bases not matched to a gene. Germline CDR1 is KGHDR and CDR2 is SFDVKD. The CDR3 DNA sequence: TGTGCCACCAGTGAAATTAGCGGGAGCTCCTACAATGAGCAGTTCTTC. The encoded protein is CATSEISGSSYNEQFF.

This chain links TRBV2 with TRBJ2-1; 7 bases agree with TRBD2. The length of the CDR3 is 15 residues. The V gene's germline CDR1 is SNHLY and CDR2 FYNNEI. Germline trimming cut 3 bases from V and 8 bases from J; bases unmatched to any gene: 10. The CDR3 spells CASSDLGGSRDEQFF. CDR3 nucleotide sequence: TGTGCCAGCAGTGATCTGGGCGGGAGTAGGGATGAGCAGTTCTTC.

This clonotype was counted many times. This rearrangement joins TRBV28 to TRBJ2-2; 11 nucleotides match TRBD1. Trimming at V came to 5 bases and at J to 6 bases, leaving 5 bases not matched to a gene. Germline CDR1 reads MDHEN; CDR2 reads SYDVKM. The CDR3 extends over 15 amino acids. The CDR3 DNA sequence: TGTGCCAGCAGTCCTGGGACAGGGGGTTCCGGGGAGCTGTTTTTT. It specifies CASSPGTGGSGELFF.

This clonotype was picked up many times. CDR3: CASSLGGVTDTQYF. CDR3 coding DNA: TGTGCCAGCAGCTTAGGGGGGGTAACAGATACGCAGTATTTT. The chain joins TRBV7-3 to TRBJ2-3; TRBD2 aligns across 7 bases. CDR1 is SGHTA, CDR2 FQGTGA, per germline. The CDR3 contains 14 residues. The ends lost 2 bases at V and 3 bases at J; junction bases unmatched: 2.

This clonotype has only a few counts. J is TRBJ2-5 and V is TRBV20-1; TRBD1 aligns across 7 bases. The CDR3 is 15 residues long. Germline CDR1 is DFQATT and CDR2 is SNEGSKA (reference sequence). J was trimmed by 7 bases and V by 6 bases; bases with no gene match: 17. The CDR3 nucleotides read TGCAGTGCCACCCCTCGACAGGGAGAATGGGGGACCCAGTACTTC. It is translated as CSATPRQGEWGTQYF.

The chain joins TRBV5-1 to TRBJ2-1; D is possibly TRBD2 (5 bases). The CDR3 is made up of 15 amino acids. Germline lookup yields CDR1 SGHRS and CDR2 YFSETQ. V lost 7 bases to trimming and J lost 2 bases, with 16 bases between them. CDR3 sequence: CASSPVTGTYNEQFF. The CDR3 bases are TGCGCCAGCTCCCCGGTGACGGGAACCTACAATGAGCAGTTCTTC.

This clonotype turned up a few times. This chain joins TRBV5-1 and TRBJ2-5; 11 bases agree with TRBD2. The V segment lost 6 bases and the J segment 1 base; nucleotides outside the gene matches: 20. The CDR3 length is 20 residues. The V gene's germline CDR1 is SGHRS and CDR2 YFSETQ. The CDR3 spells CASKNSRAFLTSGIQETQYF. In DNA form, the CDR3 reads TGCGCCAGCAAGAACTCCAGGGCGTTCCTGACTAGCGGGATCCAAGAGACCCAGTACTTC.

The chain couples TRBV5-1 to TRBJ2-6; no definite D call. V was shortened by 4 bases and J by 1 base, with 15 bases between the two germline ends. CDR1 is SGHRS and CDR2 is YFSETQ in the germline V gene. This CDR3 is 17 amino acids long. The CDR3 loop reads CASSPRLLGSGANVLTF. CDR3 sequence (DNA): TGCGCCAGCAGCCCGAGGCTTTTAGGATCTGGGGCCAACGTCCTGACTTTC.

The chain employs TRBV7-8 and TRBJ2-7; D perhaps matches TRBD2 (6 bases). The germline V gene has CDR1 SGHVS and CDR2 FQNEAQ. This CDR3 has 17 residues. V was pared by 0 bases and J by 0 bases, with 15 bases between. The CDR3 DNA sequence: TGTGCCAGCAGCTTAGCTAAGAGAGCGGGCCTCTCCTACGAGCAGTACTTC. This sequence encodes CASSLAKRAGLSYEQYF.

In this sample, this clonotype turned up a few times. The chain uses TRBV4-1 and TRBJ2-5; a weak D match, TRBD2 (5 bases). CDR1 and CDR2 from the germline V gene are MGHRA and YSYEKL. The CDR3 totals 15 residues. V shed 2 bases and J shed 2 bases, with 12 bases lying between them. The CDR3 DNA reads TGCGCCAGCAGCCAATTCTCCCGGGGACAAGAGACCCAGTACTTC. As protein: CASSQFSRGQETQYF.

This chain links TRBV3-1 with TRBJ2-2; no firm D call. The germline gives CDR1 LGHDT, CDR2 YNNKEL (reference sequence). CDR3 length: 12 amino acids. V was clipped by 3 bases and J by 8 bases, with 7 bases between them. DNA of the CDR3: TGTGCCAGCAGCCACAACTTTGGGGAGCTGTTTTTT. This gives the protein CASSHNFGELFF.

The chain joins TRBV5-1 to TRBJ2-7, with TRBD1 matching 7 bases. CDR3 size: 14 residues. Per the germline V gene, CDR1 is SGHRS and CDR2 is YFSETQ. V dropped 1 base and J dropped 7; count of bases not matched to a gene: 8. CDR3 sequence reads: CASSLTPGQEEQYF. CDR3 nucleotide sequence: TGCGCCAGCAGCTTGACCCCTGGACAGGAAGAGCAGTACTTC.

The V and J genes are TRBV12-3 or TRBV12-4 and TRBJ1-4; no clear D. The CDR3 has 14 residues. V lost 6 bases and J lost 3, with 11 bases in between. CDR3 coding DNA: TGTGCCAGCAGCGAACGGAACTCTAATGAAAAACTGTTTTTT. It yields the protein CASSERNSNEKLFF.

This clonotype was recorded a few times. The DNA of the CDR3 is TGCAGTGCTGACAGAAGTGGCAGGCCGAACACTGAAGCTTTCTTT. Translation: CSADRSGRPNTEAFF. The chain has TRBV20-1 and TRBJ1-1; D might be TRBD1 (5 bases). The V gene's germline CDR1 is DFQATT and CDR2 SNEGSKA (reference sequence). V lost 5 bases to trimming and J lost 1 base, with 17 bases between them. This CDR3 has 15 residues.

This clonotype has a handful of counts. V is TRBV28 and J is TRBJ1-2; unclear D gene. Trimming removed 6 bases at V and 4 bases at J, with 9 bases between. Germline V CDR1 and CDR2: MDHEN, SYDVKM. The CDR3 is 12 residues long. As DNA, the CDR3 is TGTGCCAGCAGGAGCTTGGGCTATGGCTACACCTTC. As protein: CASRSLGYGYTF.